The 11 T cell receptor beta chains listed next were all sequenced from one sample in a study of T cells in Graves' hyperthyroidism and ophthalmopathy. What was amplified from RNA transcripts were TCR beta CDR3 regions. HTBI primers were employed in a first-round RT-PCR of the TCR CDR3. TCRdb reanalysed the multiplex PCR reads using MiXCR and keeps one entry per CDR3 protein. The repertoire holds roughly 710,000 distinct CDR3 sequences, with around a third as singletons. The sequencing input was blood. These receptors were collected from a woman aged 35 to 49 with Graves' hyperthyroidism.

In its sample, this clonotype was seen many times. The rearrangement joins TRBV9 to TRBJ2-2; the D gene is possibly TRBD1 (5 bases). This CDR3 has 17 amino acids. Per germline, CDR1 SGDLS and CDR2 YYNGEE. V lost 4 bases to trimming and J lost 0 bases, with 16 bases between them. The CDR3 loop is CASSPVAQAANTGELFF. The DNA of the CDR3 is TGTGCCAGCAGCCCCGTCGCACAGGCCGCGAACACCGGGGAGCTGTTTTTT.

The table lists this clonotype with a few counts. The chain uses TRBV6-5 and TRBJ1-5; no reliable D call. CDR3 length: 11 amino acids. Germline CDR1 MNHEY, CDR2 SVGAGI. Deletions cut 8 bases from V and 7 bases from J, with 9 bases between. Written as DNA, the CDR3 is TGTGCCAGCGGGCAAAGGCAGCCCCAGCATTTT. Translation gives CASGQRQPQHF.

This clonotype was detected ten times or more. The chain couples TRBV25-1 to TRBJ2-2; D uncertain. The CDR3 loop spans 15 amino acids. Trimming left V 1 base short and J 2 bases short, with 8 bases between. Germline V gene lookup returns CDR1 MGHDK and CDR2 SYGVNS. The CDR3 loop is CASSESWLNTGELFF. The CDR3 DNA reads as TGTGCCAGCAGTGAATCGTGGTTAAACACCGGGGAGCTGTTTTTT.

The sample holds a few counts of this clonotype. V is TRBV7-9 and J is TRBJ1-1; unclear D gene. Germline V gene sequence: CDR1 SEHNR, CDR2 FQNEAQ (reference sequence). The CDR3 has 15 amino acids. Trimming removed 5 bases at V and 5 bases at J, with 18 bases between. The CDR3 coding sequence is TGTGCCAGCAGCCTTCGAGGAGACTTAGTTACTGAAGCTTTCTTT. It codes for CASSLRGDLVTEAFF.

This clonotype was counted many times. The chain links TRBV6-6 to TRBJ2-5, with 9 nucleotides matching TRBD2. The germline gives CDR1 MNHNY, CDR2 SVGAGI (reference sequence). V lost 3 bases and J lost 2; bases outside the gene matches: 4. The CDR3 loop spans 15 amino acids. The CDR3 sequence is CASSYAGGRQETQYF. The CDR3 DNA follows: TGTGCCAGCAGTTATGCGGGGGGGCGGCAAGAGACCCAGTACTTC.

CDR3 region: CASSQGPGHTEAFF. CDR3 sequence (DNA): TGTGCCAGCAGCCAGGGGCCCGGTCACACTGAAGCTTTCTTT. The chain combines TRBV7-2 with TRBJ1-1; D is possibly TRBD1 (6 bases). CDR3 length: 14 residues. V was cut by 5 bases and J by 3 bases, with 13 bases left in between. CDR1 SGHTA and CDR2 FQGNSA come from the germline V gene.

A single count supports this clonotype. V is TRBV7-6 and J is TRBJ2-5; tentative D call: TRBD2 (5 bases). CDR3 length equals 16 residues. Trimming removed 5 bases from V and 0 bases from J, with 16 bases in between. Germline lookup yields CDR1 SGHVS and CDR2 FNYEAQ. CDR3 loop: CASSQAAGQYQETQYF. The CDR3 nucleotides are TGTGCCAGCAGCCAAGCGGCCGGCCAGTACCAAGAGACCCAGTACTTC.

This clonotype was found a few times. This chain links TRBV4-1 with TRBJ1-2; the D is unclear. V was clipped by 1 base and J by 6 bases, with 6 bases between them. Germline CDR1 MGHRA, CDR2 YSYEKL. CDR3 length: 12 residues. Here the CDR3 DNA reads TGCGCCAGCAGCCAAGGAAGGAATGGCTACACCTTC. This sequence encodes CASSQGRNGYTF.

This clonotype was seen ten or more times. The chain combines TRBV12-3 or TRBV12-4 with TRBJ1-2; a possible D gene is TRBD1 (6 bases). This CDR3 spans 16 amino acids. The V end was cut by 10 bases, the J end by 3 bases, with 24 bases between. Written as DNA, the CDR3 is TGTGCCACCTCCCCCCAAATCGAGAACAGGGACTATGGCTACACCTTC. Translation gives CATSPQIENRDYGYTF.

Regarding this clonotype: It may be a read error: a sequence one base away is much more abundant. The V call is TRBV12-3 or TRBV12-4, the J call TRBJ2-5; 7 positions match TRBD1. V was clipped by 4 bases and J by 4 bases; unmatched bases: 12. The CDR3 sequence is 16 residues long. The CDR3 protein is CASSYGAWDSRETQYF. The DNA for the CDR3 is TGTGCCAGCAGTTACGGGGCTTGGGACAGCCGAGAGACCCAGTACTTC.

This clonotype has a count of ten or more. This sequence joins TRBV7-2 and TRBJ1-2; 8 bases align to TRBD1. The CDR3 covers 13 residues. The trim removed 7 bases at V and 7 bases at J, leaving 8 bases unmatched. Germline values: CDR1 SGHTA, CDR2 FQGNSA. Written as DNA, the CDR3 is TGTGCCAGCACCCCCGGCAGGGGGCTTGGCTACACCTTC. This encodes CASTPGRGLGYTF.